Listed below are T cell receptor beta chains from one sample, sequenced in a study of T-cell memory formation after mild COVID-19. TCRdb redid the calling of the 5' RACE reads with MiXCR, one entry per CDR3 protein. This table holds roughly 130,000 distinct CDR3 sequences, roughly 15% found once. Sequencing was done on a sample of PBMCs or a T cell subset sorted from them (not recorded which). Every receptor here comes from an adult woman who had mild COVID-19 (a few samples of this study predate the infection). Cell type and time point are not known. Each CDR3 is given with its conserved first and last residue. D genes are given only for firm matches. Only some rows state a clone size, as once, few, many or a class for expanded clones.

v_gene,j_gene,d_gene,abundance,CDR3aa,CDR3nt
TRBV7-2,TRBJ2-3,TRBD2,few,CASSLNPVLAGVADTQYF,TGTGCCAGCAGCTTGAACCCGGTACTAGCGGGAGTCGCAGATACGCAGTATTTT
TRBV5-6,TRBJ2-7,.,few,CASSLGGLDYEQYF,TGTGCCAGCAGCTTGGGAGGACTGGACTACGAGCAGTACTTC
TRBV24-1,TRBJ2-1,.,many,CATSGGIVGQGLYNEQFF,TGTGCCACCAGCGGAGGGATAGTTGGGCAGGGATTATACAATGAGCAGTTCTTC
TRBV3-1,TRBJ2-3,TRBD2,few,CASSNGLAGDTDTQYF,TGTGCCAGCAGCAACGGACTAGCGGGGGACACAGATACGCAGTATTTT
TRBV18,TRBJ1-1,.,.,CASSPGATGNTEAFF,TGTGCCAGCTCGCCCGGGGCGACAGGGAACACTGAAGCTTTCTTT
TRBV6-2/TRBV6-3,TRBJ2-3,TRBD2,few,CASSYFGLAGSTDTQYF,TGTGCCAGCAGTTACTTTGGACTAGCGGGTAGCACAGATACGCAGTATTTT
TRBV20-1,TRBJ1-2,TRBD1,.,CSARGQDRRNYGYTF,TGCAGTGCTAGAGGGCAGGACAGGCGGAACTATGGCTACACCTTC
TRBV19,TRBJ2-3,TRBD2,many,CASSLGRESDTQYF,TGTGCCAGTAGCCTCGGGCGGGAGTCAGATACGCAGTATTTT
TRBV12-5,TRBJ2-3,TRBD1,.,CASGLAPGQSTDTQYF,TGTGCTAGTGGTTTGGCTCCGGGACAGAGCACAGATACGCAGTATTTT
TRBV12-3/TRBV12-4,TRBJ1-4,TRBD1,few,CASSYRQGGNEKLFF,TGTGCCAGCAGTTACCGACAGGGGGGGAATGAAAAACTGTTTTTT
TRBV30,TRBJ2-7,.,few,CALGDSFSYEQYF,TGTGCCCTGGGAGACAGCTTCTCCTACGAGCAGTACTTC
TRBV5-4,TRBJ2-4,.,.,CASSFSGIAKNIQYF,TGTGCCAGCAGCTTCTCCGGGATAGCCAAAAACATTCAGTACTTC
TRBV29-1,TRBJ1-2,.,once,CSVDRGENYGYTF,TGCAGCGTTGATCGTGGGGAGAACTATGGCTACACCTTC
TRBV4-3,TRBJ2-7,TRBD2,few,CASSQDSGLAGAPDEQYF,TGCGCCAGCAGCCAGGACTCGGGACTAGCGGGAGCACCAGACGAGCAGTACTTC
TRBV5-1,TRBJ2-3,TRBD1,.,CASSFGQGASTDTQYF,TGCGCCAGCAGCTTCGGACAGGGCGCTAGCACAGATACGCAGTATTTT
TRBV12-3/TRBV12-4,TRBJ2-7,TRBD2,few,CASCGFASGTVEQYF,TGTGCCAGCTGCGGTTTTGCTAGCGGGACCGTTGAGCAGTACTTC
TRBV5-6,TRBJ2-7,TRBD1,.,CASFSGQEDYEQYF,TGTGCCAGCTTTTCGGGACAGGAGGACTACGAGCAGTACTTC
TRBV30,TRBJ2-1,TRBD2,few,CAWKTSGPAYNEQFF,TGTGCCTGGAAAACTAGCGGGCCAGCCTACAATGAGCAGTTCTTC
TRBV9,TRBJ2-5,TRBD1,many,CASSVGTVQETQYF,TGTGCCAGCAGCGTTGGGACAGTCCAAGAGACCCAGTACTTC
TRBV2,TRBJ1-4,.,.,CAGSLNEKLFF,TGTGCCGGCAGTTTAAATGAAAAACTGTTTTTT
TRBV12-3/TRBV12-4,TRBJ2-3,.,.,CASSLPGPGPDTQYF,TGTGCCAGCAGTTTACCGGGACCGGGACCAGATACGCAGTATTTT
TRBV11-2,TRBJ2-5,.,.,CASSWRAGGGETQYF,TGTGCCAGCAGCTGGCGAGCCGGTGGTGGGGAGACCCAGTACTTC
TRBV2,TRBJ2-5,.,.,CASSGDWEETQYF,TGTGCCAGCAGTGGGGACTGGGAAGAGACCCAGTACTTC
TRBV29-1,TRBJ2-2,.,few,CSVEHNTGELFF,TGCAGCGTTGAACACAACACCGGGGAGCTGTTTTTT
TRBV5-5,TRBJ1-1,.,few,CASSLNTGHRPEAFF,TGTGCCAGCAGCTTAAATACGGGACACCGACCTGAAGCTTTCTTT
TRBV7-3,TRBJ2-3,TRBD2,.,CASSPGLAGSTDTQYF,TGTGCCAGCAGCCCAGGACTAGCGGGGAGCACAGATACGCAGTATTTT
TRBV6-6,TRBJ2-7,.,few,CASSYSMSSSYEQYF,TGTGCCAGCAGTTACTCCATGTCTAGCTCCTACGAGCAGTACTTC
TRBV18,TRBJ2-4,.,few,CASSPTGNIQYF,TGTGCCAGCTCTCCTACAGGGAACATTCAGTACTTC
TRBV15,TRBJ2-6,.,.,CATSRGGSGANVLTF,TGTGCCACCAGCAGAGGGGGGTCTGGGGCCAACGTCCTGACTTTC
TRBV10-3,TRBJ2-5,TRBD1,.,CAISTYTDGDSAIQETQYF,TGTGCCATCAGTACCTATACCGACGGGGACAGCGCTATCCAAGAGACCCAGTACTTC
TRBV5-1,TRBJ1-3,.,.,CASSLAPGHLSGNTIYF,TGCGCCAGCAGCTTGGCTCCGGGACATCTCTCTGGAAACACCATATATTTT
TRBV5-1,TRBJ2-3,TRBD1,.,CASSHTGTGTDTQYF,TGCGCCAGCAGCCATACCGGGACAGGCACAGATACGCAGTATTTT
TRBV12-3/TRBV12-4,TRBJ2-5,.,.,CASSLLSKETQYF,TGTGCCAGCAGTCTGCTCTCCAAAGAGACCCAGTACTTC
TRBV25-1,TRBJ1-5,TRBD1,.,CASSGQASGTGQPQHF,TGTGCCAGCAGTGGACAGGCATCCGGGACAGGTCAGCCCCAGCATTTT
TRBV6-1,TRBJ2-3,.,.,CASRYDTQYF,TGTGCCAGCAGATATGATACGCAGTATTTT
TRBV6-5,TRBJ1-2,.,few,CASSYQAGPYGYTF,TGTGCCAGCAGTTACCAAGCAGGGCCCTATGGCTACACCTTC
TRBV5-1,TRBJ2-5,.,.,CASSPGEYQETQYF,TGCGCCAGCAGCCCGGGGGAGTACCAAGAGACCCAGTACTTC
TRBV20-1,TRBJ1-4,.,few,CSARRPGFNEKLFF,TGCAGTGCTAGACGTCCAGGGTTTAATGAAAAACTGTTTTTT